Listed here are 22 T cell receptor beta chains from one sample, sequenced in a study of blood T cell repertoires in COVID-19. The protocol was immunoSEQ multiplex PCR, while the TCRdb copy is restricted to in-frame clones and leaves out a portion. The sample contains some 31,000 clones, 85% to 95% of which appear only once. The sample taken for sequencing was peripheral blood. The source of these receptors is a human donor in a cohort sampled during active COVID-19.

The chain uses TRBV29-1 and TRBJ2-7; TRBD1 might be the D (5 bases). The CDR3 loop spans 13 amino acids. CDR1 and CDR2 (germline): SQVTM, ANQGSEA. With 6 bases removed from V and 5 bases from J, the gap between germline ends came to 17 bases. The CDR3 spells CSVSRVLFDEQYF. CDR3 nucleotides: TGCAGCGTCAGCAGGGTTTTGTTCGACGAGCAGTACTTC.

This chain connects TRBV10-3 to TRBJ2-3; 9 bases map to TRBD1. V gave up 3 bases and J gave up 6 bases; unmatched junction bases: 10. Germline V CDR1 and CDR2: ENHRY, SYGVKD. The CDR3 length is 16 residues. As DNA, the CDR3 is TGTGCCATCAGTGAAGGGACAGGGATGGTCATGGATACGCAGTATTTT. Its protein is CAISEGTGMVMDTQYF.

The chain has TRBV5-4 and TRBJ1-2; 9 positions match TRBD1. The germline V gene encodes CDR1 SGHNT and CDR2 YYREEE (reference sequence). The CDR3 loop spans 15 amino acids. The trim removed 4 bases at V and 2 bases at J, leaving 6 bases unmatched. CDR3 loop: CASSEGQGRNYGYTF. CDR3 bases: TGTGCCAGCAGCGAGGGACAGGGTAGAAACTATGGCTACACCTTC.

The rearrangement links TRBV18 to TRBJ2-7; 11 nucleotides match TRBD2. This CDR3 region has 16 residues. The V gene's germline CDR1 is KGHSH and CDR2 LQKENI. V was clipped by 3 bases and J by 0 bases; unmatched bases: 4. The CDR3 protein is CASSPGTSGSSYEQYF. For the CDR3, the DNA is TGTGCCAGCTCACCGGGGACTAGCGGTAGCTCCTACGAGCAGTACTTC.

This clone was picked up one time. One end of the junction fails to match germline, which may point to a read error. The chain combines TRBV28 with TRBJ2-7; D is ambiguous. CDR1 and CDR2 (germline): MDHEN, SYDVKM. The CDR3 spans 11 residues. The CDR3 reads CASSTPQRWNF. CDR3 nucleotide sequence: TGTGCCAGCAGTACCCCCCAGAGGTGGAACTTC.

This chain uses TRBV5-1 with TRBJ2-1, with 7 bases identical to TRBD2. The CDR3 is 14 residues long. The V and J ends lost 6 bases and 2 bases, in that order; junction bases with no gene match: 5. Germline loops: CDR1 SGHRS, CDR2 YFSETQ. This CDR3 reads CASTPGTTYNEQFF. The CDR3 bases are TGCGCCAGCACCCCCGGGACTACCTACAATGAGCAGTTCTTC.

V gene TRBV5-6 combines with J gene TRBJ1-4; D gene ambiguous. Trimming shortened V by 4 bases and J by 7 bases, and 14 bases separated the two germline ends. Germline CDR1 is SGHDT and CDR2 is YYEEEE. The CDR3 has 14 amino acids. CDR3 sequence reads: CASSMGSVVEKLFF. CDR3 DNA sequence: TGTGCCAGCAGCATGGGGAGCGTCGTTGAAAAACTGTTTTTT.

The chain carries TRBV11-3 and TRBJ2-1; TRBD2 matches at 10 bases. J was trimmed by 6 bases and V by 0 bases; bases with no gene match: 5. The CDR3 extends over 16 amino acids. Germline V lookup: CDR1 SGHNT, CDR2 YENEEA. Here the CDR3 reads CASSLEASGSGNEQFF. Here the CDR3 DNA reads TGTGCCAGCAGCTTAGAGGCTAGCGGGAGCGGCAATGAGCAGTTCTTC.

This clone appeared once. The chain joins TRBV6-2 or TRBV6-3 to TRBJ1-5, with D hard to call. This CDR3 spans 17 amino acids. Trimming removed 4 bases from V and 1 base from J, with 17 bases in between. CDR1 and CDR2 from the germline V gene are MNHEY and SVGEGT. The CDR3 nucleotides read TGTGCCAGCAGTTCCGCGGTTGGCTTTCTCAGCAATCAGCCCCAGCATTTT. The encoded protein is CASSSAVGFLSNQPQHF.

The genes are TRBV2 and TRBJ1-1; a weak D match, TRBD1 (5 bases). V dropped 3 bases and J dropped 4 bases, with 12 bases sitting between them. CDR3 size: 14 residues. CDR1 is SNHLY and CDR2 is FYNNEI in the germline V gene. For the CDR3, the DNA is TGTGCCAGCAGTGATAACGCAGGGTTCACTGAAGCTTTCTTT. It is translated as CASSDNAGFTEAFF.

In the case of this clone: One end of the junction fails to match germline, which may point to a read error. This chain uses TRBV11-3 with TRBJ2-2; TRBD2 might be the D (6 bases). The CDR3 covers 14 residues. The germline CDR1 and CDR2 sequences are SGHNT and YENEEA. The CDR3 coding sequence is TGTGCCAGCAGCTTAGATCCTTTCCTGGGGGGGCTGTTTTTT. Protein product: CASSLDPFLGGLFF.

CDR3 bases: TGCGCCCCCCCAGGGGGATCTCAGCCCCAGCATTTT. Translated, it gives CAPPGGSQPQHF. The chain links TRBV5-1 to TRBJ1-5; TRBD1 matches at 7 bases. The CDR3 consists of 12 residues. V trimming: 10 bases; J trimming: 6 bases; junction bases outside the gene matches: 7. CDR1 is SGHRS, CDR2 YFSETQ, per germline.

This clone was seen a single time. V usage is TRBV5-4 and J usage is TRBJ1-5; TRBD1 matches 7 bases. The CDR3 is made up of 18 amino acids. J gave up 11 bases and V 0 bases, and 20 bases lay outside the gene matches. Germline V gene data show CDR1 as SGHNT and CDR2 as YYREEE (reference sequence). The CDR3 DNA reads TGTGCCAGCAGCTTGGAGTGGGGCAGGGGGGTCCAGATCAGGGCCCAGCATTTT. Translation gives CASSLEWGRGVQIRAQHF.

This chain links TRBV18 with TRBJ1-5; TRBD1 agrees at 9 bases. Trimming at V came to 2 bases and at J to 0 bases, leaving 8 bases not matched to a gene. This CDR3 is built from 18 residues. Germline values: CDR1 KGHSH, CDR2 LQKENI. The CDR3 region has the DNA TGTGCCAGCTCACCATGGACAGGGGAAGGGTATAGCAATCAGCCCCAGCATTTT. It encodes CASSPWTGEGYSNQPQHF.

This clone has just one count. CDR3 nucleotide sequence: TGTGCCAGCAGCTTAGCGGCCACAGCGAACACTGAAGCTTTCTTT. Protein sequence: CASSLAATANTEAFF. The V and J genes are TRBV7-6 and TRBJ1-1; D not certain. Looked up from germline, CDR1 is SGHVS and CDR2 is FNYEAQ. The CDR3 covers 15 residues. The V end was cut by 0 bases, the J end by 1 base, with 9 bases between.

Comment on this clone: The identical CDR3 is also encoded by other nucleotide sequences in the sample. The J gene is TRBJ1-1, the V gene TRBV2, with 8 positions matching TRBD1. Unmatched junction bases numbered 3, after V lost 4 bases and J lost 5 bases. Germline V gene lookup returns CDR1 SNHLY and CDR2 FYNNEI. This CDR3 comprises 13 residues. CDR3: CASSGQGRTEAFF. The CDR3 nucleotides read TGTGCCAGCAGTGGACAGGGGCGGACTGAAGCTTTCTTT.

The chain is built from TRBV4-1 and TRBJ1-1, with TRBD1 as a possible D gene (5 bases). The CDR3 covers 17 residues. V lost 0 bases and J 0 bases, leaving 14 bases between the germline ends. CDR1 and CDR2 (germline): MGHRA, YSYEKL. DNA for the CDR3: TGCGCCAGCAGCCAAGAGGGATTACAGGACATGAACACTGAAGCTTTCTTT. Translating gives CASSQEGLQDMNTEAFF.

This rearrangement joins TRBV21-1 to TRBJ2-2; the listed D gene, TRBD2, was not tested against the DNA. TRBV21-1 is noted as a pseudogene. The CDR3 spans 18 residues. CDR3 nucleotides: TGTGCCAGCAGCAAAGCCCCGGGGTCCCCCCCCTACACCGGGGAGCTGTTTTTT. This sequence encodes CASSKAPGSPPYTGELFF.

The genes are TRBV3-1 (or the pseudogene TRBV3-2) and TRBJ2-3, with D possibly TRBD2 on 6 matching bases. The V gene's germline CDR1 is LGHDT and CDR2 YNNKEL (reference sequence). The CDR3 spans 15 residues. V lost 4 bases and J lost 1, with 12 bases in between. The CDR3 DNA sequence: TGTGCCAGCAGCCGTCCTAGCGAGGGCACAGATACGCAGTATTTT. Its translation: CASSRPSEGTDTQYF.

The chain is built from TRBV27 and TRBJ1-1; D is possibly TRBD1 (5 bases). V lost 6 bases to trimming and J lost 4 bases, with 15 bases between them. The CDR3 covers 14 residues. The germline V gene has CDR1 MNHEY and CDR2 SMNVEV (reference sequence). CDR3 bases: TGTGCCAGCAGCCGTAACAGGTTTGGCACTGAAGCTTTCTTT. Amino acid sequence: CASSRNRFGTEAFF.

The chain couples TRBV4-2 to TRBJ2-5; the D gene is possibly TRBD2 (7 bases). The CDR3 has 18 amino acids. Trimming took off 2 bases at V and 4 bases at J, with 23 bases between the two ends. The germline V gene encodes CDR1 LGHNA and CDR2 YNFKEQ. CDR3 protein: CASSQLAITGGRGETQYF. CDR3 DNA sequence: TGTGCCAGCAGCCAACTCGCAATTACCGGGGGGCGAGGAGAGACCCAGTACTTC.

This rearrangement joins TRBV19 to TRBJ2-1; 9 nucleotides agree with TRBD1. Germline V lookup: CDR1 LNHDA, CDR2 SQIVND (reference sequence). V was clipped by 3 bases and J by 8 bases; unmatched bases: 11. The CDR3 totals 16 residues. Here the CDR3 reads CASSIWTGQGTHEQFF. The CDR3 DNA reads as TGTGCCAGTAGTATTTGGACAGGACAGGGGACGCATGAGCAGTTCTTC.